This is a list of T cell receptor beta chains from one sample in a study of T-cell reconstitution after alpha-beta-depleted transplantation in children. TCRdb processed the PCR reads anew with MiXCR; each CDR3 protein has one entry. The sample has about 610,000 distinct CDR3 sequences, over 9.5% seen once; the top ten hold about 4.2%. The starting material was PBMCs from the stem cell graft donor, obtained from the stem cell graft. The source is a human donor who donated a stem cell graft to a child with acute myeloid leukemia. CDR3s include the opening cysteine and the closing phenylalanine or tryptophan. Each record gives: D gene, J gene, clone size, V gene, CDR3 DNA, CDR3 protein. D genes are given only for firm matches. Not every row has a clone size; where given, it reads once, few, many or a size class.

TRBD1	TRBJ1-1	NA	TRBV20-1	TGCAGTGCCACTGTTGCGGGACAGGGGAAGATGGGCACTGAAGCTTTCTTT	CSATVAGQGKMGTEAFF
TRBD2	TRBJ2-7	NA	TRBV20-1	TGCAGTGCTTATAGCGGGAGGTTTTCCTACGAGCAGTACTTC	CSAYSGRFSYEQYF
NA	TRBJ2-2	many	TRBV4-3	TGCGCCAGCAGCCAAGGGGGCGGGGAGCTGTTTTTT	CASSQGGGELFF
NA	TRBJ1-5	many	TRBV6-5	TGTGCCAGCAGTTTCAGGGGAGGGGATCAGCCCCAGCATTTT	CASSFRGGDQPQHF
NA	TRBJ2-3	NA	TRBV28	TGTGCCAGCAGCCCTAAGTATACGCAGTATTTT	CASSPKYTQYF
NA	TRBJ2-7	many	TRBV5-1	TGCGCCAGCAGCTTGAAAGATACGATCTCCTACGAGCAGTACTTC	CASSLKDTISYEQYF
NA	TRBJ1-4	many	TRBV7-2	TGTGCCAGCAGCCTACAGACAGGCCCCAATGAAAAACTGTTTTTT	CASSLQTGPNEKLFF
TRBD1	TRBJ2-5	NA	TRBV5-4	TGTGCCAGCAGCCAACCGGGACAGCAAGAGACCCAGTACTTC	CASSQPGQQETQYF
NA	TRBJ2-7	NA	TRBV7-8	TGTGCCAGCGGAAAGGTCGGGGGCTACGAGCAGTACTTC	CASGKVGGYEQYF
TRBD2	TRBJ2-3	NA	TRBV4-3	TGCGCCAGCAGCCTCCTTACCGGGACTAGGGGCACAGATACGCAGTATTTT	CASSLLTGTRGTDTQYF
NA	TRBJ2-7	few	TRBV7-2	TGTGCCAGCAGCTTAGCCAACCAATTCACCTACGAGCAGTACTTC	CASSLANQFTYEQYF
NA	TRBJ1-4	few	TRBV3-1	TGTGCCAGCTACGATTTGGAAAAACTGTTTTTT	CASYDLEKLFF
NA	TRBJ1-5	NA	TRBV7-2	TGTGCCAGCAGCTTAGGGCCGTGGGAGCCCCAGCATTTT	CASSLGPWEPQHF
NA	TRBJ2-5	few	TRBV29-1	TGCAGCGGCCGGGGTGGATTTTCTGGGGTGGGGACCCAGTACTTC	CSGRGGFSGVGTQYF
NA	TRBJ2-5	NA	TRBV12-3/TRBV12-4	TGTGCCAGCAGGCACCCAAAGAGGGAGACCCAGTACTTC	CASRHPKRETQYF